This is a list of T cell receptor beta chains from one sample in a study of T cell responses to AZD1222 COVID-19 vaccine. Libraries were prepared by immunoSEQ multiplex PCR; TCRdb keeps only in-frame clonotypes and omits some of them. Of over 100,000 clones listed, approximately 91% are singletons. The sample here was peripheral blood, taken 28 days after the second AZD1222 dose. These TCRs come from an adult who received the AZD1222 COVID-19 vaccine. The CDR3 runs from the conserved cysteine through the conserved F or W. The D gene is left open where the match is weak. Rows may omit the clone size; those that give it use once, few, many or a size class.

TRBJ1-2,TRBV7-7,.,TRBD1,CASSPGQGYGYTF,TGTGCCAGCAGCCCCGGACAGGGCTATGGCTACACCTTC
TRBJ2-1,TRBV6-2/TRBV6-3,.,TRBD2,CASSYPRLAPYNEQFF,TGTGCCAGCAGTTACCCTAGACTAGCGCCTTACAATGAGCAGTTCTTC
TRBJ2-2,TRBV3-1/TRBV3-2,.,.,CASSQGQGGFVGELFF,TGTGCCAGCAGCCAAGGGCAGGGCGGTTTCGTCGGGGAGCTGTTTTTT
TRBJ1-1,TRBV5-6,.,TRBD1,CASSGTGGGTEAFF,TGTGCCAGCAGCGGGACAGGCGGAGGGACTGAAGCTTTCTTT
TRBJ2-7,TRBV18,.,TRBD2,CASSPGGTSSNEQYF,TGTGCCAGCTCACCTGGGGGGACTAGCTCCAACGAGCAGTACTTC
TRBJ1-2,TRBV4-1,.,TRBD1,CASSPGQGAGYGYTF,TGCGCCAGCAGCCCAGGGCAGGGGGCAGGATATGGCTACACCTTC
TRBJ1-3,TRBV28,.,.,CASSLIERNTIYF,TGTGCCAGCAGTTTAATCGAGAGGAACACCATATATTTT
TRBJ1-2,TRBV6-5,.,TRBD1,CASSYPQGARGYGYTF,TGTGCCAGCAGTTACCCTCAGGGGGCGCGTGGCTATGGCTACACCTTC
TRBJ2-1,TRBV29-1,once,.,CSVEILESSYNEQFF,TGCAGTGTTGAGATACTGGAGAGCTCCTACAATGAGCAGTTCTTC
TRBJ1-1,TRBV4-1,.,.,CASSLESNTEAFF,TGCGCCAGCAGCCTAGAATCGAACACTGAAGCTTTCTTT
TRBJ2-5,TRBV6-5,.,TRBD1,CASSKDRVQETQYF,TGTGCCAGCAGTAAGGACAGGGTCCAAGAGACCCAGTACTTC
TRBJ2-5,TRBV11-2,.,.,CASSLGLGETQYF,TGTGCCAGCAGCTTAGGGCTTGGAGAGACCCAGTACTTC
TRBJ2-2,TRBV7-6,few,.,CASSGTYTGELFF,TGTGCCAGCAGCGGCACCTACACCGGGGAGCTGTTTTTT
TRBJ2-5,TRBV6-5,.,TRBD1,CASSYPSGTGGETQYF,TGTGCCAGCAGTTACCCATCCGGGACAGGGGGGGAGACCCAGTACTTC
TRBJ1-3,TRBV2,.,.,CASRGSGGNTIYF,TGTGCCAGCAGGGGGTCTGGAGGAAACACCATATATTTT
TRBJ1-2,TRBV5-4,.,TRBD1,CASSFPRGPDEIYTF,TGTGCCAGCAGCTTCCCGAGGGGGCCAGACGAGATCTACACCTTC
TRBJ2-5,TRBV10-2,.,TRBD2,CASSELAEETQYF,TGCGCCAGCAGTGAGCTAGCGGAAGAGACCCAGTACTTC
TRBJ2-7,TRBV2,once,.,CASSHYEQYF,TGTGCCAGCAGTCACTACGAGCAGTACTTC
TRBJ1-1,TRBV6-2/TRBV6-3,.,TRBD1,CASSLSGRGRNTEAFF,TGTGCCAGCAGTCTATCGGGCAGGGGGCGGAACACTGAAGCTTTCTTT
TRBJ2-5,TRBV9,once,TRBD2,CASSGGGGPGETQYF,TGTGCCAGCAGCGGGGGGGGAGGGCCTGGGGAGACCCAGTACTTC
TRBJ1-5,TRBV3-1/TRBV3-2,.,.,CASSQEASNQPQHF,TGTGCCAGCAGCCAAGAGGCTAGCAATCAGCCCCAGCATTTT
TRBJ2-1,TRBV2,.,.,CASSELGSHNEQFF,TGTGCCAGCAGTGAACTCGGGTCGCACAATGAGCAGTTCTTC
TRBJ2-2,TRBV6-5,.,TRBD2,CASRHGRYTGELFF,TGTGCCAGCAGACACGGGAGGTACACCGGGGAGCTGTTTTTT
TRBJ1-1,TRBV23-1,many,TRBD1,CASSQSRQGALIKAFF,TGCGCCAGCAGTCAATCCCGTCAGGGGGCCCTGATAAAAGCTTTCTTT
TRBJ1-6,TRBV28,.,.,CASSLDSPLHF,TGTGCCAGCAGTTTAGATTCACCCCTCCACTTT
TRBJ1-1,TRBV29-1,.,TRBD1,CSVHPTGRFTEAFF,TGCAGCGTGCACCCGACAGGGCGCTTTACTGAAGCTTTCTTT
TRBJ2-7,TRBV6-5,few,.,CASTSGPTYEQYF,TGTGCCAGCACGAGCGGGCCTACCTACGAGCAGTACTTC
TRBJ1-1,TRBV19,.,TRBD1,CASSANRGNTEAFF,TGTGCCAGTAGTGCCAACAGGGGGAACACTGAAGCTTTCTTT
TRBJ1-5,TRBV9,.,.,CASSAQGSGQPQHF,TGTGCCAGCAGCGCACAGGGTTCAGGGCAGCCCCAGCATTTT
TRBJ2-2,TRBV4-2,.,TRBD1,CASSPQPGQGANGELFF,TGTGCCAGCAGCCCACAACCGGGACAGGGGGCGAACGGGGAGCTGTTTTTT
TRBJ1-4,TRBV2,.,TRBD1,CASSDRGQSNEKLFF,TGTGCCAGCAGTGATAGGGGACAGAGTAATGAAAAACTGTTTTTT
TRBJ2-7,TRBV5-1,.,.,CASSPLSGEVSYEQYF,TGCGCCAGCAGCCCCCTGTCAGGGGAGGTCTCCTACGAGCAGTACTTC
TRBJ2-7,TRBV9,.,TRBD2,CASSDTSGSNSYEQYF,TGTGCCAGCAGCGACACTAGCGGGAGTAACTCCTACGAGCAGTACTTC
TRBJ2-7,TRBV5-6,.,.,CASSFGANSYEQYF,TGTGCCAGCAGCTTTGGGGCGAACTCCTACGAGCAGTACTTC
TRBJ2-5,TRBV4-1,.,.,CASSQSPPGGYQETQYF,TGCGCCAGCAGCCAATCCCCCCCAGGGGGGTACCAAGAGACCCAGTACTTC
TRBJ1-3,TRBV27,.,.,CASSLRGRNSGNTIYF,TGTGCCAGCAGTTTACGGGGGCGGAACTCTGGAAACACCATATATTTT
TRBJ2-3,TRBV9,.,TRBD2,CASSVGLAVGRDTQYF,TGTGCCAGCAGCGTGGGACTAGCGGTAGGAAGAGATACGCAGTATTTT
TRBJ1-1,TRBV25-1,.,TRBD1,CASSPGGNTEAFF,TGTGCCAGCAGTCCAGGGGGGAACACTGAAGCTTTCTTT
TRBJ1-1,TRBV29-1,.,.,CSVAWGSDTEAFF,TGCAGCGTTGCCTGGGGGTCGGACACTGAAGCTTTCTTT
TRBJ2-2,TRBV4-1,.,TRBD1,CASSQARDRGSGGELFF,TGCGCCAGCAGCCAAGCCCGGGACAGGGGTTCAGGCGGGGAGCTGTTTTTT
TRBJ1-2,TRBV5-4,few,TRBD1,CASTEGGRGSGYTF,TGTGCCAGCACCGAGGGGGGCAGGGGGAGCGGCTACACCTTC
TRBJ1-4,TRBV28,few,.,CASSRQPIREKLFF,TGTGCCAGCAGTCGACAGCCTATTCGGGAAAAACTGTTTTTT
TRBJ2-1,TRBV7-2,.,.,CASSSNPPKFYNEQFF,TGTGCCAGCAGCTCCAATCCACCCAAGTTCTACAATGAGCAGTTCTTC
TRBJ1-3,TRBV7-9,.,.,CANHGPGGNTIYF,TGTGCCAACCATGGCCCCGGTGGAAACACCATATATTTT
TRBJ2-7,TRBV11-3,.,.,CASSLGGGYEQYF,TGTGCCAGCAGCTTGGGGGGCGGATACGAGCAGTACTTC
TRBJ2-7,TRBV6-2/TRBV6-3,.,TRBD2,CASSLPSIAGGYEQYF,TGTGCCAGCAGTTTACCGAGCATAGCGGGAGGGTACGAGCAGTACTTC
TRBJ1-2,TRBV18,.,.,CASSPMTADGYTF,TGTGCCAGCTCACCAATGACAGCGGATGGCTACACCTTC
TRBJ1-3,TRBV2,.,.,CASNLHYSGNTIYF,TGTGCCAGCAATTTGCACTACTCTGGAAACACCATATATTTT
TRBJ2-7,TRBV9,.,.,CASSGTGTGQYF,TGTGCCAGCAGCGGTACAGGGACCGGGCAGTACTTC
TRBJ2-1,TRBV15,.,TRBD1,CATSRMGQTNNEQFF,TGTGCCACCAGCAGGATGGGACAGACTAACAATGAGCAGTTCTTC